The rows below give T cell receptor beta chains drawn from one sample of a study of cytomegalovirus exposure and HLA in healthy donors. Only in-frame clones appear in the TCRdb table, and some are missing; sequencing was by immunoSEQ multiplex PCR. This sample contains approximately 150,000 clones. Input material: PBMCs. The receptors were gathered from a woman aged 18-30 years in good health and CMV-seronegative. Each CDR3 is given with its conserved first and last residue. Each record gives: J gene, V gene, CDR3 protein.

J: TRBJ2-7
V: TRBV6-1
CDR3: CASIPGGTYEQYF

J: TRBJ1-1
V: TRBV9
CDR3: CASNLPPTGADTEAFF

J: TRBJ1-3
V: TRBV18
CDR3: CASSPQGAENTIYF

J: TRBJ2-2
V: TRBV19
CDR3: CASFDTGELFF

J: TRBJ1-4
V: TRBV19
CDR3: CASTRTEHEKLFF

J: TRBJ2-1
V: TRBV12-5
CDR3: CASGLGQGMTNEQFF

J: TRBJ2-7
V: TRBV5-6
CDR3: CASSFGPRYEQYF

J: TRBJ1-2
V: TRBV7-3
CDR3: CASTEDRAPSGYTF

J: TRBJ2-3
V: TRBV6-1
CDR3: CASSAVRTDTQYF

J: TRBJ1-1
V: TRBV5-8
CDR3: CASSRDRDDTEAFF

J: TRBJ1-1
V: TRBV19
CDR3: CASSKTVLTEAFF

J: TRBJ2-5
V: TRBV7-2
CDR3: CASRPDNQETQYF

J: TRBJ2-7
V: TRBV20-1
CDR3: CSARGGGEQYF

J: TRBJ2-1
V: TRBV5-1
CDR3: CASSLGWGLEGEQFF

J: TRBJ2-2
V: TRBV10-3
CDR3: CAISDWAGNTGELFF

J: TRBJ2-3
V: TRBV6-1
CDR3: CASPRWGTDTQYF

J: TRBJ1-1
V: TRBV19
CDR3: CASSIEGRKAFF

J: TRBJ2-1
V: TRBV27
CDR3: CASSLWTGVSNEQFF

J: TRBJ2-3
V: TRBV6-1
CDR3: CASSEGPAGPMDTQYF